This TCR beta chain was sequenced during a study of a mutant IDH1 vaccine in newly diagnosed glioma. For the study at large: Beginning 4-6 weeks after radiotherapy alone, or with temozolomide cycles, vaccination took place. Before enrollment, patients got radiotherapy alone, temozolomide alone, or mostly the combination.

The time point here: week 35, safety follow-up. Every vaccine dose comprised 300 ug of mutant IDH1 20-mer peptide plus topical imiquimod. A remark on this clone: Its antigen is not known.

This CDR3 region has 18 residues. Germline V lookup: CDR1 SQVTM, CDR2 ANQGSEA. Germline trimming cut 0 bases from V and 3 bases from J; bases unmatched to any gene: 7. Repertoires were generated with immunoSEQ multiplex PCR, while TCRdb's copy carries only in-frame clones and drops some. The sample holds about 55,000 clones; 84% are singletons and the top ten take under 4.5%. This receptor was identified in a woman under 30 with glioma. The material sequenced was PBMCs, taken from a glioma patient whose treatment included an IDH1 peptide vaccine. The chain combines TRBV29-1 with TRBJ2-3, with 15 bases matching TRBD2. CDR3 DNA: TGCAGCGTTGAAGATCGTGTGGGACTAGCGGGAGGAACAGATACGCAGTATTTT. Translation: CSVEDRVGLAGGTDTQYF.